These 8 T cell receptor beta chains originate from one sample sequenced in a study of OX40 agonist ivuxolimab in advanced cancers. The library was produced with the immunoSEQ multiplex PCR assay. TCRdb holds this immuneACCESS table with in-frame rearrangements only. Some clones are missing; in checked studies, unresolved V genes explain under half, and the rest has no known cause. The sample contains 40,000 or so clones, around nine tenths of them found a single time. The ten largest clones take up less than 25% of the sample. The specimen comprised CD4+ or CD8+ T cells sorted from blood, sampled in a trial of the OX40 agonist ivuxolimab. The receptors here all came from an adult with an advanced solid tumor such as melanoma, head and neck, liver or kidney cancer.

This chain connects TRBV11-1 to TRBJ2-7; 8 bases match TRBD2. V was pared by 1 base and J by 4 bases, with 6 bases of the junction left unmatched. The germline V gene has CDR1 SGHAT and CDR2 FQDESV (reference sequence). This CDR3 comprises 15 residues. The CDR3 DNA follows: TGTGCCAGCAGCTTAGGAGCGGGAGCGTGGTACGAGCAGTACTTC. Protein product: CASSLGAGAWYEQYF. Variable domain in full (rest from reference TRBV11-1 and TRBJ2-7): EAEVAQSPRYKITEKSQAVAFWCDPISGHATLYWYRQILGQGPELLVQFQDESVVDDSQLPKDRFSAERLKGVDSTLKIQPAELGDSAMYLCASSLGAGAWYEQYFGPGTRLTVT.

The V call is TRBV9, the J call TRBJ2-1, with TRBD1 matching 7 bases. The trim removed 2 bases at V and 7 bases at J, leaving 9 bases unmatched. This CDR3 is built from 15 residues. CDR1 SGDLS and CDR2 YYNGEE come from the germline V gene. The CDR3 DNA is TGTGCCAGCAGCGTGGGACAGCTCCTGGGGAATGAGCAGTTCTTC. Its protein product is CASSVGQLLGNEQFF. Variable domain in full (rest from reference TRBV9 and TRBJ2-1): DSGVTQTPKHLITATGQRVTLRCSPRSGDLSVYWYQQSLDQGLQFLIQYYNGEERAKGNILERFSAQQFPDLHSELNLSSLELGDSALYFCASSVGQLLGNEQFFGPGTRLTVL.

The gene calls are TRBV6-5 and TRBJ1-5, with TRBD1 identical over 7 bases. The CDR3 has 13 amino acids. Trimming took 6 bases from V and 5 from J; bases not matched to a gene: 4. Germline V gives CDR1 MNHEY, CDR2 SVGAGI. The CDR3 DNA sequence: TGTGCCAGCAGCGGACAGGCGGATCAGCCCCAGCATTTT. Residues: CASSGQADQPQHF.

The chain carries TRBV4-1 and TRBJ2-7; 9 bases agree with TRBD2. With 4 bases clipped from V and 2 bases from J, the junction kept 6 bases outside the gene matches. The CDR3 consists of 15 residues. Germline assignment: CDR1 MGHRA and CDR2 YSYEKL. CDR3 protein: CASSRTTSGPYEQYF. In nucleotides, the CDR3 is TGCGCCAGCAGCCGGACGACTAGCGGTCCCTACGAGCAGTACTTC.

The chain recombines TRBV30 with TRBJ2-1; no firm D call. In germline, CDR1 is GTSNPN, CDR2 SVGIG (reference sequence). CDR3 length: 10 residues. With 7 bases removed from V and 3 bases from J, the gap between germline ends came to 4 bases. The chain's CDR3 is CASYYNEQFF. For the CDR3, the DNA is TGTGCCTCCTACTACAATGAGCAGTTCTTC. Using reference TRBV30 and TRBJ2-1 for the parts outside the CDR3, the full variable domain is SQTIHQWPATLVQPVGSPLSLECTVEGTSNPNLYWYRQAAGRGLQLLFYSVGIGQISSEVPQNLSASRPQDRQFILSSKKLLLSDSGFYLCASYYNEQFFGPGTRLTVL.

This chain connects TRBV28 to TRBJ2-3; 9 bases match TRBD2. The CDR3 spans 18 residues. Germline CDR1 MDHEN, CDR2 SYDVKM. The trim removed 6 bases at V and 2 bases at J, leaving 15 bases unmatched. The CDR3 spells CASRLNPTSGSNTDTQYF. CDR3 nucleotides: TGTGCCAGCAGGCTGAACCCGACTAGCGGTTCGAACACAGATACGCAGTATTTT.

The chain couples TRBV4-2 to TRBJ2-1; 10 bases match TRBD2. The ends lost 0 bases at V and 4 bases at J; junction bases unmatched: 6. In germline, CDR1 is LGHNA, CDR2 YNFKEQ. This CDR3 region has 17 residues. The CDR3: CASSQDFLLAGYNEQFF. The DNA for the CDR3 is TGTGCCAGCAGCCAAGATTTTTTACTAGCGGGGTACAATGAGCAGTTCTTC.

The chain combines TRBV9 with TRBJ2-2; 15 positions agree with TRBD2. Looked up from germline, CDR1 is SGDLS and CDR2 is YYNGEE. Trimming removed 2 bases from V and 7 bases from J; junction bases left unmatched: 9. The CDR3 consists of 18 residues. CDR3 sequence reads: CASSVALGLAGGIGELFF. Written as DNA, the CDR3 is TGTGCCAGCAGCGTCGCGTTAGGACTAGCGGGAGGGATCGGGGAGCTGTTTTTT.